The present T cell receptor beta chain was sequenced within a study of blood T cell repertoires in COVID-19 (dated by TCRdb to 2018 to 2020). For the wider study: Samples covering the acute and convalescent phases of COVID-19 were provided by collaborators in the United States, Italy and Spain. The samples were drawn from the first 160 participants of the ongoing ImmuneRACE study and from about 1,200 subjects provided by 6 global collaborators. The repertoires were released in a freely available public database intended as a resource for research on the immune response to SARS-CoV-2. Deeply sampled blood TCRbeta repertoires from subjects exposed to, actively infected with, or recovered from COVID-19 were included in the dataset. Nearly every sample came with metadata listing a de-identified subject ID, COVID-19 status, age in years and sex. HLA class I and class II types, where available, came from metadata supplied by the sample provider rather than from assay-based typing. The prospective study material was composed of cDNA or gDNA derived from T cells, B-cell-depleted T cells, or PBMCs. Summary of the overall study and its limitations: The amount of clinical and demographic metadata varied by source and participant and was provided uncurated.

Enrolling through a virtual design, the prospective study's participants ranged in age from roughly 18 to 90 years and lived across roughly 24 United States geographic areas. Cohort assignment in the prospective study relied on participant-reported clinical history from a screening survey and a study questionnaire. Exposed participants had been in contact, within 2 weeks of entering the study, with a person who had a PCR-confirmed or clinician-diagnosed case of COVID-19. Mobile phlebotomists in the prospective study collected whole blood, serum and a nasopharyngeal or oropharyngeal swab from every participant. Participants in the prospective study had the option to provide additional blood draws and questionnaires over a roughly two-month period. Blood samples from the prospective study were shipped frozen or at room temperature prior to DNA extraction. The immunoSEQ Assay, a bias-controlled multiplex PCR, was used to amplify TCRbeta CDR3 regions from genomic DNA. In the authors' own workflow: Nucleated cell counts per sample were estimated from amplification of reference gene primers within the assay. To quantify the absolute abundance of each unique TCRbeta CDR3 rearrangement, sequence reads were collapsed and filtered. For each sample, productive Simpson clonality was calculated as the square root of Simpson's diversity index across productive rearrangements. TCRdb provides this immuneACCESS table in a form limited to in-frame rearrangements. Some clones are lacking; in checked studies, under half of them reflect an unresolved V gene, and why the rest are absent is not known. Clonal size and the V and J genes are those of that table, whereas D and trimming came from the DNA. This sample has approximately 250,000 clones in its table, and approximately 89% of those were observed once. The biggest ten clones account for around 3.2% of the sample.

Via the germline V gene, CDR1 is KGHDR and CDR2 SFDVKD. From the cysteine through the phenylalanine, the CDR3 covers 13 amino acids. The sequence is cut down to CDR3 DNA, 39 bases in frame from base 1. Trimming removed 7 bases from V and 3 bases from J, leaving 8 bases between the germline ends. Remarks on this clone: This clone's antigen is unknown. The sample holds no much larger clone one base away, and base qualities are not on file.

The sequence was collected from a woman in her thirties or forties who had been exposed to COVID-19. The V and J segments used are TRBV24-1 and TRBJ1-4, with the D gene call left open. Sequences were obtained from PBMCs or T cells enriched from blood (not recorded which). The CDR3 region reads CATSEESNEKLFF. The DNA sequence reads TGTGCCACCAGCGAGGAGTCTAATGAAAAACTGTTTTTT.